One sample yielded the 8 T cell receptor beta chains listed below, sequenced in a study of cytomegalovirus exposure and HLA in healthy donors. PCR used 60 Vbeta primers and 13 Jbeta primers. Some clones are missing from TCRdb's copy, which holds only in-frame ones; the method was immunoSEQ multiplex PCR. This table has 160,000 or so clones, 81% appearing once. Sequencing used PBMCs. The receptors shown here come from a woman younger than 35 in good health and CMV-seropositive.

The rearrangement links TRBV14 to TRBJ2-3; weak D call: TRBD1 (5 bases). The germline gives CDR1 SGHDN, CDR2 FVKESK. Trimming shortened V by 4 bases and J by 4 bases, and 15 bases separated the two germline ends. The CDR3 is made up of 15 amino acids. The CDR3 loop is CASSLMGPGADTQYF. CDR3 bases: TGTGCCAGCAGCCTTATGGGGCCAGGAGCAGATACGCAGTATTTT.

CDR3 region: CASSEQGGNQPQHF. The CDR3 DNA sequence: TGTGCCAGCAGTGAGCAGGGGGGCAATCAGCCCCAGCATTTT. This sequence joins TRBV25-1 and TRBJ1-5, with TRBD1 identical over 7 bases. V dropped 3 bases and J dropped 2; count of bases not matched to a gene: 1. Germline assignment: CDR1 MGHDK and CDR2 SYGVNS. The CDR3 runs to 14 residues. Looking up the rest from reference TRBV25-1 and TRBJ1-5 gives the full variable domain: EADIYQTPRYLVIGTGKKITLECSQTMGHDKMYWYQQDPGMELHLIHYSYGVNSTEKGDLSSESTVSRIRTEHFPLTLESARPSHTSQYLCASSEQGGNQPQHFGDGTRLSIL.

The genes are TRBV5-4 and TRBJ2-1; 12 bases fit TRBD2. The V gene's germline CDR1 is SGHNT and CDR2 YYREEE (reference sequence). Trimming removed 3 bases from V and 8 bases from J; junction bases left unmatched: 6. The length of the CDR3 is 15 residues. CDR3 bases: TGTGCCAGCAGCTCACAGACTAGCGGGGGCGATGAGCAGTTCTTC. Protein: CASSSQTSGGDEQFF.

The chain joins TRBV19 to TRBJ2-3; D call uncertain. The V gene's germline CDR1 is LNHDA and CDR2 SQIVND (reference sequence). The CDR3 contains 11 residues. The germline V and J ends were trimmed by 5 bases and 5 bases, with 5 bases remaining between them. The CDR3 DNA is TGTGCCAGTAGTGTTAAAGATACGCAGTATTTT. It encodes CASSVKDTQYF.

The table lists this clone with a few counts. This chain joins TRBV6-1 and TRBJ1-5; possible D gene TRBD1, 5 bases. Deletions cut 4 bases from V and 6 bases from J, with 19 bases between. Germline values: CDR1 MNHNS, CDR2 SASEGT. The CDR3 has 16 amino acids. CDR3 DNA sequence: TGTGCCAGCAGTGGTCCAAGGCGACAGCAGATTCAGCCCCAGCATTTT. Its protein is CASSGPRRQQIQPQHF.

The chain is built from TRBV2 and TRBJ2-7; 7 positions agree with TRBD1. This CDR3 has 13 residues. The germline gives CDR1 SNHLY, CDR2 FYNNEI. J lost 7 bases, V lost 5 bases, and 8 bases had no gene match. Here the CDR3 DNA reads TGTGCCAGCAGTCGGGGCAGGGGGTATGAGCAGTACTTC. It codes for CASSRGRGYEQYF.

The chain couples TRBV19 to TRBJ2-2, with D perhaps matching TRBD1 (5 bases). There are 13 residues in the CDR3. Per germline, CDR1 LNHDA and CDR2 SQIVND (reference sequence). V shed 2 bases and J shed 8 bases, with 9 bases lying between them. The CDR3: CASSISGPGELFF. CDR3 DNA sequence: TGTGCCAGTAGTATATCAGGGCCTGGGGAGCTGTTTTTT.

The chain recombines TRBV10-1 with TRBJ1-4; no clear D. The V and J ends lost 4 bases and 0 bases respectively, with 6 bases between them. The CDR3 loop spans 14 amino acids. Germline-derived CDR1 and CDR2 are WNHNN and SYGVQD (reference sequence). This CDR3 is CASSVLPTNEKLFF. The DNA for the CDR3 is TGCGCCAGCAGTGTCCTCCCAACTAATGAAAAACTGTTTTTT.